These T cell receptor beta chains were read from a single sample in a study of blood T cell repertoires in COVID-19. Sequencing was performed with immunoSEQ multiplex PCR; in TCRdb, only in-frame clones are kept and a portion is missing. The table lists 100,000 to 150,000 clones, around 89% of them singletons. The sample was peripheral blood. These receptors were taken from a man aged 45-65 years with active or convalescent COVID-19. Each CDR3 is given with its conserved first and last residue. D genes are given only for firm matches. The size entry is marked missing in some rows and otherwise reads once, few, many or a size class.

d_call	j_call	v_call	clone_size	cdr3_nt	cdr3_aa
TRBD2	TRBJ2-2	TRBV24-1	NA	TGTGCCACCAGTGATTATGTCCGCGGGGGGACCGGGGAGCTGTTTTTT	CATSDYVRGGTGELFF
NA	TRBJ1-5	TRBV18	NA	TGTGCCAGCTCACCGGCCAATAATCAGCCCCAGCATTTT	CASSPANNQPQHF
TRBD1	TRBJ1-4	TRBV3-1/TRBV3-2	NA	TGTGCCAGCAGCCAAGTTTCCGGACAGGGGGAAAAACTGTTTTTT	CASSQVSGQGEKLFF
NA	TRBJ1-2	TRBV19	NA	TGTGCCAGTAGTATGGACAGACCCTATGGCTACACCTTC	CASSMDRPYGYTF
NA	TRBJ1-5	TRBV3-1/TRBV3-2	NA	TGTGCCAGCAGCCACCCGGGGGGCAATCAGCCCCAGCATTTT	CASSHPGGNQPQHF
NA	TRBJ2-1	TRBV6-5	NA	TGTGCCAGCAGTTATACGGGACATACGAATGAGCAGTTCTTC	CASSYTGHTNEQFF
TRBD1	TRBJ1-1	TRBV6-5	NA	TGTGCCAGCAGTTACCGACAACAGGGGCCGAACACTGAAGCTTTCTTT	CASSYRQQGPNTEAFF
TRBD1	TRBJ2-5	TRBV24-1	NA	TGTGCCACCAGTGATGCCCTCCCGGGACAGGGGTGGGAGACCCAGTACTTC	CATSDALPGQGWETQYF
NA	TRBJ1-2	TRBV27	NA	TGTGCCAGCAGAACAATTGCGGACTATGGCTACACCTTC	CASRTIADYGYTF
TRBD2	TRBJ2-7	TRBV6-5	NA	TGTGCCAGCAGTTTGAGGCGGGAGGGCCGCGAGCAGTACTTC	CASSLRREGREQYF
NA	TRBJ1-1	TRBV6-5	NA	TGTGCCAGCAGTCCCCGGACAGCAGGAAACACTGAAGCTTTCTTT	CASSPRTAGNTEAFF
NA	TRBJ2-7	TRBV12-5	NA	TGTGCTAGTGGTTATGGCAGCGACTACGAGCAGTACTTC	CASGYGSDYEQYF
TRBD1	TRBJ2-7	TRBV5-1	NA	TGCGCCAGCAGCTCGGACAGGGTTAACGAGCAGTACTTC	CASSSDRVNEQYF
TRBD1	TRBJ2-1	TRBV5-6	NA	TGTGCCAGCAGCTTAACAGGGGGCGACTACAATGAGCAGTTCTTC	CASSLTGGDYNEQFF
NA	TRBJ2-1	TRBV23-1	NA	TGCGCCAGCAGTCAATCCCAGGGGGGCTACAATGAGCAGTTCTTC	CASSQSQGGYNEQFF
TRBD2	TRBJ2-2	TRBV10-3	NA	TGTGCCACCGAGGAACCAGCGGGGGGGCGGTCCGGGGAGCTGTTTTTT	CATEEPAGGRSGELFF
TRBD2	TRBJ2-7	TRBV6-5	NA	TGTGCCAGCAGCCAGGAGCGGGATCGTGGCGAGCAGTACTTC	CASSQERDRGEQYF
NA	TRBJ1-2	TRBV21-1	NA	TGTGCCAGCAGCCCTCGCCCCGGGAAGGGAAATGGCTACACCTTC	CASSPRPGKGNGYTF
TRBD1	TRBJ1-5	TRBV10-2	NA	TGCGCCAGCAGTGAGTCTATCAGGGACAGGGATCTACAGCCCCAGCATTTT	CASSESIRDRDLQPQHF
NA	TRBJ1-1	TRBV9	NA	TGTGCCAGCAGCGCTCGGACAGTCAACCCTGAAGCTTTCTTT	CASSARTVNPEAFF
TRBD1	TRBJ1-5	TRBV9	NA	TGTGCCAGCAGCCCTACGGGACAGGGGAATCAGCCCCAGCATTTT	CASSPTGQGNQPQHF
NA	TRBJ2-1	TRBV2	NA	TGTGCCAGCAGTGAAGCCAGGGTCAGCTCCTACAATGAGCAGTTCTTC	CASSEARVSSYNEQFF
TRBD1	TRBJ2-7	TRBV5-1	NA	TGCGCCAGCAGCTTCGACCGACAGGGGAGCTCCTACGAGCAGTACTTC	CASSFDRQGSSYEQYF
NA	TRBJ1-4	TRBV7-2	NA	TGTGCCAGCAGCTTAGCGCTGGAGGGTGTTAGGGAAAAACTGTTTTTT	CASSLALEGVREKLFF
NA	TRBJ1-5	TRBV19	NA	TGTGCCAGTAGTATAGGAGGTTATAGCAATCAGCCCCAGCATTTT	CASSIGGYSNQPQHF
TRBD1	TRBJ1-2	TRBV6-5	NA	TGTGCCAGCAGTAGACAGGGGTCGAACTATGGCTACACCTTC	CASSRQGSNYGYTF
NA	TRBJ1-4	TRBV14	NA	TGTGCCAGCAGCCCCGTTTCAGGGGTCCTTAATGAAAAACTGTTTTTT	CASSPVSGVLNEKLFF
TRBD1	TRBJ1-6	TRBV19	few	TGTGCCAGTAGTATCGGGACAGGGGGTTTTGGATCACCCCTCCACTTT	CASSIGTGGFGSPLHF
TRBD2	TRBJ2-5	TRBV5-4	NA	TGTGCCAGCAGCTTGCAGCGGGGGGATCAAGAGACCCAGTACTTC	CASSLQRGDQETQYF
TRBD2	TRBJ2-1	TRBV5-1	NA	TGCGCCAGCAGCCCGGGACTAGCGGGATCTCATGAGCAGTTCTTC	CASSPGLAGSHEQFF
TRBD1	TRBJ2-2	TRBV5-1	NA	TGCGCCACCCGCATGGACAGGGCCGGGGAGCTGTTTTTT	CATRMDRAGELFF
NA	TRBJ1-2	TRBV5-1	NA	TGCGCCAGCAGCTTGGCCGACGGAGTTGAGGGCTACACCTTC	CASSLADGVEGYTF